One and the same sample provided the 10 T cell receptor beta chains below, sequenced in a study of blood T cells in healthy people across ages. For the second PCR, which ran for about 6 to 11 cycles, a sample-barcoded 5' primer and a J-beta primer mix were used. TCRdb reprocessed the 5' RACE reads via MiXCR and lists one record per CDR3 protein. The sample includes roughly 1.5 million distinct CDR3 sequences, less than 45% of them seen just once. Material: blood. The receptor set was obtained from a woman in her late teens or twenties in good health.

This clonotype was detected a few times. The chain is built from TRBV7-9 and TRBJ2-7; D is possibly TRBD1 or TRBD2 (5 bases each). V lost 5 bases and J 5 bases, leaving 16 bases between the germline ends. In germline, CDR1 is SEHNR, CDR2 FQNEAQ (reference sequence). The CDR3 contains 14 residues. CDR3 protein: CASSRSGTGHEQYF. The CDR3 nucleotides read TGTGCCAGCAGCCGTTCCGGGACCGGCCACGAGCAGTACTTC.

The V call is TRBV20-1, the J call TRBJ2-4; TRBD1 might be the D (5 bases). The CDR3 length is 14 residues. V was clipped by 5 bases and J by 0 bases, with 11 bases between them. Germline V gene lookup returns CDR1 DFQATT and CDR2 SNEGSKA (reference sequence). The CDR3 loop is CSAPGAGAKNIQYF. The DNA of the CDR3 is TGCAGTGCTCCTGGGGCCGGAGCCAAAAACATTCAGTACTTC.

The chain couples TRBV9 to TRBJ2-3, with 8 bases that match TRBD2. Germline CDR1 is SGDLS and CDR2 is YYNGEE. The CDR3 consists of 16 residues. V trimming: 4 bases; J trimming: 2 bases; junction bases outside the gene matches: 9. CDR3 coding DNA: TGTGCCAGCAGCCCCGGGGCTAGCGGGTCCACAGATACGCAGTATTTT. It codes for CASSPGASGSTDTQYF.

The CDR3 here is CASSRDRGDSYEQYF. The DNA for the CDR3 is TGTGCCAGCAGCCGGGACAGGGGTGACTCCTACGAGCAGTACTTC. The chain employs TRBV27 and TRBJ2-7; TRBD1 aligns across 10 bases. V was pared by 6 bases and J by 0 bases, with 5 bases of the junction left unmatched. Germline CDR1 reads MNHEY; CDR2 reads SMNVEV (reference sequence). The CDR3 covers 15 residues.

This clonotype was counted a few times. The chain uses TRBV15 and TRBJ2-3; D possibly corresponds to TRBD2 (7 bases). Trimming cost V 2 bases and J 0 bases, with 12 bases left between them. The germline gives CDR1 LNHNV, CDR2 YYDKDF (reference sequence). CDR3 length equals 16 residues. DNA of the CDR3: TGTGCCACCAGCAGATCTGGGAGGGGGAGCACAGATACGCAGTATTTT. Its translation: CATSRSGRGSTDTQYF. Variable domain in full (rest from reference TRBV15 and TRBJ2-3): DAMVIQNPRYQVTQFGKPVTLSCSQTLNHNVMYWYQQKSSQAPKLLFHYYDKDFNNEADTPDNFQSRRPNTSFCFLDIRSPGLGDTAMYLCATSRSGRGSTDTQYFGPGTRLTVL.

In this sample, this clonotype turned up many times. The V gene is TRBV20-1, the J gene TRBJ2-7; D possibly corresponds to TRBD1 (6 bases). This CDR3 is built from 16 residues. CDR1 is DFQATT and CDR2 is SNEGSKA in the germline V gene (reference sequence). V lost 5 bases and J 2 bases, leaving 22 bases between the germline ends. In DNA form, the CDR3 reads TGCAGTGCTTCAGCCGGACAGTTCTCCGAGGCCTACGAGCAGTACTTC. Its translation: CSASAGQFSEAYEQYF.

This clonotype came up a few times. This rearrangement joins TRBV4-3 to TRBJ1-2, with TRBD1 matching over 9 bases. The CDR3 sequence is 15 residues long. Germline CDR1 LGHNA, CDR2 YSLEER. With 0 bases clipped from V and 10 bases from J, the junction kept 9 bases outside the gene matches. The CDR3 spells CASSQDRGTGWSYTF. CDR3 DNA sequence: TGCGCCAGCAGCCAAGATAGAGGGACAGGGTGGTCCTACACCTTC.

This clonotype was detected only a few times. The V call is TRBV6-1, the J call TRBJ2-3, with D possibly matching TRBD2 (5 bases). Germline V gene lookup returns CDR1 MNHNS and CDR2 SASEGT. CDR3 size: 15 residues. Trimming took 1 base from V and 2 from J, leaving 10 bases between them. DNA of the CDR3: TGTGCCAGCAGTGAAGTGCGGGCCTTCACAGATACGCAGTATTTT. It specifies CASSEVRAFTDTQYF.

This clonotype was seen a handful of times. This chain joins TRBV4-1 and TRBJ1-2; 7 bases match TRBD1. The germline V gene has CDR1 MGHRA and CDR2 YSYEKL. With 1 base clipped from V and 7 bases from J, the junction kept 6 bases outside the gene matches. CDR3 size: 14 residues. The CDR3 DNA follows: TGCGCCAGCAGCCAAGTTACAGGGGTCTGTGGCTACACCTTC. Amino acid sequence: CASSQVTGVCGYTF.

This clonotype was picked up one time. The chain combines TRBV27 with TRBJ2-6; D may be TRBD1 (5 bases). The germline gives CDR1 MNHEY, CDR2 SMNVEV (reference sequence). Trimming removed 0 bases at V and 6 bases at J, with 6 bases between. This CDR3 is 14 amino acids long. The CDR3 nucleotides read TGTGCCAGCAGTTTATCACAGGCGGCCAACGTCCTGACTTTC. Encoded protein: CASSLSQAANVLTF.